This T cell receptor (beta chain) was captured in a study of CD8+ T cells in alopecia areata. Study summary: Twice a day, 5 to 10 mg of oral tofacitinib was administered to treated patients. Once tofacitinib had been taken for 6 to 18 months, 6 months off drug followed.

In each case, RNA was isolated and then reverse transcribed into cDNA as the sequencing template. Profiling relied on immunoSEQ multiplex PCR, and the TCRdb table lists in-frame clones only, not all of them. Among around 100,000 clones listed, around 45% were seen once. The CDR3 contains 13 residues. Germline lookup yields CDR1 MDHEN and CDR2 SYDVKM. It was from alopecia areata patients that lesional scalp punch biopsies and peripheral blood were collected. Notes on this clone: One end of the junction does not line up with germline, which may come from a read error.

Material: CD4+ T cells sorted from blood. The sequence was collected from a human donor with alopecia areata. This rearrangement joins TRBV28 to TRBJ2-3, with TRBD1 as a possible D gene (6 bases). CDR3 sequence (DNA): TGTGCCAGCAGTTTGGGTGGACAGCTCTCACAGAATTTT. Amino acids: CASSLGGQLSQNF.